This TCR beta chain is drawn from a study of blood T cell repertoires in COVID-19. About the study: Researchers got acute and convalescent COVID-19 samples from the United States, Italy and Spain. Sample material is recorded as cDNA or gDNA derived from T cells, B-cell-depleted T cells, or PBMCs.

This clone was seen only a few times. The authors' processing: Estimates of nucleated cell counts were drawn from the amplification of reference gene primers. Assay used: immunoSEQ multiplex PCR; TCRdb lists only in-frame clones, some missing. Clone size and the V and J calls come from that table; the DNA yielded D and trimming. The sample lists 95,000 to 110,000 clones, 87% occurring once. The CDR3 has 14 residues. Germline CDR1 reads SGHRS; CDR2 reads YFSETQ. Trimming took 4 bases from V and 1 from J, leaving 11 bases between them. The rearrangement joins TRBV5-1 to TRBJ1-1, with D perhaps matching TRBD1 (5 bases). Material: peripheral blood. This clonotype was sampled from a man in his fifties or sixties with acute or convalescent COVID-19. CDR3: CASSEDSWNTEAFF. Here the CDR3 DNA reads TGCGCCAGCAGCGAAGACAGTTGGAACACTGAAGCTTTCTTT.